Sequencing of this T cell receptor (beta chain) was carried out in a study of blood T cell repertoires in COVID-19 (dated by TCRdb to 2018 to 2021). The study in broad terms: The collaborator samples originated in the United States, Italy and Spain and spanned the acute and convalescent phases of COVID-19. The samples were drawn from two sources: the first 160 participants of the ongoing ImmuneRACE study, and approximately 1,300 subjects contributed by 6 global collaborators. The repertoires were made available in a free public database intended to serve as a resource for research on the immune response to SARS-CoV-2. Where HLA class I and class II types were available, the types were taken from metadata supplied by the sample provider, not from assay-based typing. The material from the prospective study consisted of cDNA or gDNA derived from T cells, B-cell-depleted T cells, or PBMCs. Deeply sampled blood TCRbeta repertoires from subjects exposed to, actively infected with, or recovered from COVID-19 were included in the dataset. A de-identified subject ID, COVID-19 status, age in years and sex were almost always included in the sample metadata.

About this clone itself: What this receptor recognizes is not known. Within one base of it there is no much larger clone, and no base qualities were kept.

Findings and caveats that apply to the study as a whole: The quantity of clinical and demographic metadata differed by source and by participant and was supplied without curation.

The immunoSEQ Assay, a bias-controlled multiplex PCR, was used to amplify TCRbeta CDR3 regions from genomic DNA. The original methods were these. The number of nucleated cells in each sample was estimated by amplification of reference gene primers within the assay. To quantify the absolute abundance of each unique TCRbeta CDR3 rearrangement, sequence reads were collapsed and filtered. Productive Simpson clonality was computed per sample as the square root of Simpson's diversity index over productive rearrangements. TCRdb carries this immuneACCESS record with in-frame sequences only. Its versions omit some clonotypes, under half of them owing to an unresolved V gene in the studies checked, with the rest unexplained. The DNA gave D and trimming, while V, J and clone size come from that table. Within this sample are some 100,000 clones, with roughly nine tenths of them counted one time only. The ten largest clones add up to more than 4.5% of the sample.

V is reduced by 3 bases and J by 4 bases, leaving a spacing of 12 bases between them. CDR1 GTSNPN and CDR2 SVGIG were looked up in the germline V gene (reference sequence). Including the terminal cysteine and phenylalanine, the CDR3 comprises 13 residues. The entry retains the CDR3 DNA only, 39 bases that are in frame from base 1. The collaborating institutions used their own protocols to collect whole blood in K2EDTA tubes. For TCRbeta analysis, collaborators shipped samples in one of three forms: frozen whole blood, isolated PBMCs, or DNA extracted from either of those sample types. The sequence was obtained from a woman over 75 with active COVID-19. Sequencing input: peripheral blood. Here the chain combines TRBV30 and TRBJ1-1; the best D guess is TRBD1, with 6 bases matching. In nucleotide form, the sequence is TGTGCCTGGAGGCGGGGGCGTGTCACTGAAGCTTTCTTT. This yields the protein CAWRRGRVTEAFF.